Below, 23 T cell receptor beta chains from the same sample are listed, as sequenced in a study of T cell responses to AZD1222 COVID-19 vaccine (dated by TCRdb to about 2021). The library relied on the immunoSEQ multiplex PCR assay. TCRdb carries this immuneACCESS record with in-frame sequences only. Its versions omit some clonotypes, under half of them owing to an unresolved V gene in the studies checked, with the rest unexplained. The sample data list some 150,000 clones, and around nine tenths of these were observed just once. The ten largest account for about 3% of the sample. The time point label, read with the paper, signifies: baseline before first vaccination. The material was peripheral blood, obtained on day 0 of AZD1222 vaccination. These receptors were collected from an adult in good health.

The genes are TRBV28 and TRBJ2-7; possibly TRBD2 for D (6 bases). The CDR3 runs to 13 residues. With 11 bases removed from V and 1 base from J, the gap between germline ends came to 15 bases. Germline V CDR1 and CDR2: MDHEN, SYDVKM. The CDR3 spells CAAGRRQSYEQYF. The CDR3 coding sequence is TGTGCCGCCGGGAGACGTCAGTCCTACGAGCAGTACTTC.

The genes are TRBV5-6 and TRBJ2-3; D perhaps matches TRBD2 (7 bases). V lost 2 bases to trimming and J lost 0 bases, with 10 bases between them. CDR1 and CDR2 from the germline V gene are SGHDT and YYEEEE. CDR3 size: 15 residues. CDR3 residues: CASSLRGGSTDTQYF. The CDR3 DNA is TGTGCCAGCAGCTTAAGGGGGGGTAGCACAGATACGCAGTATTTT.

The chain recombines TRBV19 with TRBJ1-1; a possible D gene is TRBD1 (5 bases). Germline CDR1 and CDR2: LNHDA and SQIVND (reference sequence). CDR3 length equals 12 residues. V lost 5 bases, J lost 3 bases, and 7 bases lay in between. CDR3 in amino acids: CASSWGDTEAFF. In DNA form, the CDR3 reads TGTGCCAGTAGTTGGGGGGACACTGAAGCTTTCTTT.

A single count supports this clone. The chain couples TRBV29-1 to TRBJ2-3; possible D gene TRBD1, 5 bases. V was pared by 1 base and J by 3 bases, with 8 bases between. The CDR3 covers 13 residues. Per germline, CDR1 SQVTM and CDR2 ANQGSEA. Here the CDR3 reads CSVEAQGTDTQYF. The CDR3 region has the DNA TGCAGCGTTGAAGCGCAGGGAACAGATACGCAGTATTTT.

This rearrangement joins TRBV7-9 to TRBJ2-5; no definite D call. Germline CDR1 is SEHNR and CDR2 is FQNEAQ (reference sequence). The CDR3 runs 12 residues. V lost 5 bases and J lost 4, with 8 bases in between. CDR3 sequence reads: CASSPSLETQYF. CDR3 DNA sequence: TGTGCCAGCAGCCCAAGCCTAGAGACCCAGTACTTC.

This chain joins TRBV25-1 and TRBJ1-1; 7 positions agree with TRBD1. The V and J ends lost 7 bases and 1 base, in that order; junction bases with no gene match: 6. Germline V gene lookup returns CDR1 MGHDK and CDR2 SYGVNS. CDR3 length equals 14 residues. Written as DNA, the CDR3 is TGTGCCAGCACCCCGACAGGGAGGAACACTGAAGCTTTCTTT. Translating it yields CASTPTGRNTEAFF.

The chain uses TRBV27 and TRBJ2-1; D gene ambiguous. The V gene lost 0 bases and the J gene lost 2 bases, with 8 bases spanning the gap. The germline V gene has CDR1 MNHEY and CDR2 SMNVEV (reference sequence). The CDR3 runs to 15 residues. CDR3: CASSLSLAPYNEQFF. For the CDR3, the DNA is TGTGCCAGCAGTTTATCTTTGGCGCCCTACAATGAGCAGTTCTTC.

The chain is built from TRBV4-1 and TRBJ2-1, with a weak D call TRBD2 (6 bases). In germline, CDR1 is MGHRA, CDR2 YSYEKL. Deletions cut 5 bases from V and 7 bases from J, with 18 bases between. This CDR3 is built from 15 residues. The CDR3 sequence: CASSSRERKRNEQFF. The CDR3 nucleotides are TGCGCCAGCAGCAGTCGGGAGAGGAAACGGAATGAGCAGTTCTTC.

The CDR3 DNA reads as TGTGCCAGCTCACCAGGACAGGGGGTTCTTTATGGCTACACCTTC. Its translation is CASSPGQGVLYGYTF. This chain links TRBV18 with TRBJ1-2, with 10 bases identical to TRBD1. Per germline, CDR1 KGHSH and CDR2 LQKENI. V shed 2 bases, J shed 5 bases, and the junction held 5 bases outside the gene matches. The CDR3 spans 15 residues.

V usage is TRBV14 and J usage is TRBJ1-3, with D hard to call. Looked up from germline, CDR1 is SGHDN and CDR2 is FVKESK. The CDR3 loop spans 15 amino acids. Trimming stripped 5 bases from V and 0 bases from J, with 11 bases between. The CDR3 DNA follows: TGTGCCAGCAGCTTCCAGACCTTCTCTGGAAACACCATATATTTT. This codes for CASSFQTFSGNTIYF.

CDR3 bases: TGTGCCAGCAGCCAACTCCAGGGCTATGGCTACACCTTC. Translated, it gives CASSQLQGYGYTF. The genes are TRBV3-1 (or the pseudogene TRBV3-2) and TRBJ1-2, with a tentative D call TRBD1 (5 bases). The CDR3 sequence is 13 residues long. Per the germline V gene, CDR1 is LGHDT and CDR2 is YNNKEL (reference sequence). The V end was cut by 2 bases, the J end by 4 bases, with 8 bases between.

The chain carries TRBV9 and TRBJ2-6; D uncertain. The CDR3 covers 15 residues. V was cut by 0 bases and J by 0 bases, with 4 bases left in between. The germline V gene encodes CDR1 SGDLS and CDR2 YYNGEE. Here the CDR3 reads CASSVVASGANVLTF. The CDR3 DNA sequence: TGTGCCAGCAGCGTAGTTGCCTCTGGGGCCAACGTCCTGACTTTC. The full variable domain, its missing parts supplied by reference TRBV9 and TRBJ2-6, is DSGVTQTPKHLITATGQRVTLRCSPRSGDLSVYWYQQSLDQGLQFLIQYYNGEERAKGNILERFSAQQFPDLHSELNLSSLELGDSALYFCASSVVASGANVLTFGAGSRLTVL.

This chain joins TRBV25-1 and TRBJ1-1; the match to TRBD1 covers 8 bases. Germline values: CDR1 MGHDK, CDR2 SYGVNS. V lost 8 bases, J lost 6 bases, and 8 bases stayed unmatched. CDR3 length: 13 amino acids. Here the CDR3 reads CASSRQGRPEAFF. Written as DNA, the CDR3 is TGTGCCAGCTCACGACAGGGGCGCCCTGAAGCTTTCTTT.

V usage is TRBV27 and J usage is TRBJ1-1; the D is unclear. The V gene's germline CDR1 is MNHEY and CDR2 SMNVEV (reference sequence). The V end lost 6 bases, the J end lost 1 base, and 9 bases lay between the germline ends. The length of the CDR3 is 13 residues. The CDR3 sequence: CASRTYRNTEAFF. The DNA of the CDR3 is TGTGCCAGCAGAACCTACAGGAACACTGAAGCTTTCTTT.

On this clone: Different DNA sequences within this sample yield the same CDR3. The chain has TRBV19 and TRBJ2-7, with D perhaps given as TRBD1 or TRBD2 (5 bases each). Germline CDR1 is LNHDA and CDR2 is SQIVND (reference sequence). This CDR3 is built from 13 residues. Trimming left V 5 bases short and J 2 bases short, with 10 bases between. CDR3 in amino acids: CASSPGPAYEQYF. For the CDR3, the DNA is TGTGCCAGTAGTCCGGGACCTGCCTACGAGCAGTACTTC.

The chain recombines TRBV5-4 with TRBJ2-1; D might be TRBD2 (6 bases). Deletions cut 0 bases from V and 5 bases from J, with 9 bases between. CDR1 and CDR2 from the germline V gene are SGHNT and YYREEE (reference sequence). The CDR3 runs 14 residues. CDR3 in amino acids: CASSLGGRNNEQFF. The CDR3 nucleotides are TGTGCCAGCAGCTTGGGGGGGAGGAACAATGAGCAGTTCTTC.

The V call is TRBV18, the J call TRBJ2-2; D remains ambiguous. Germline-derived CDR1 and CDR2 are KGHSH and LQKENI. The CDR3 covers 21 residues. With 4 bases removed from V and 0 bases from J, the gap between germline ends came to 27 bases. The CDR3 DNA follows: TGTGCCAGCTCACTACGAACGAAGGGAAAGGTTTTAACTACGAACACCGGGGAGCTGTTTTTT. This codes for CASSLRTKGKVLTTNTGELFF.

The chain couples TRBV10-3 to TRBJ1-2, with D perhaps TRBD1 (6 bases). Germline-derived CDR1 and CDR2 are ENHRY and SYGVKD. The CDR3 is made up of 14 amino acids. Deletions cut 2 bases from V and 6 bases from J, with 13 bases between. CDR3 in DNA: TGTGCCATCAGTGAGCGGAAGGACAGCCATGGCTACACCTTC. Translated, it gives CAISERKDSHGYTF.

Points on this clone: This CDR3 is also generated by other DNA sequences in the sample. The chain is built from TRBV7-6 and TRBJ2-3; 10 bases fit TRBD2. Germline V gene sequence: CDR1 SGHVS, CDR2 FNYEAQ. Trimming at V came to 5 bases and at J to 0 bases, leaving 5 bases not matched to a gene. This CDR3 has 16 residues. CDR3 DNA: TGTGCCAGCAGCCCGTTAGCGGGGGGTAGCACAGATACGCAGTATTTT. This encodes CASSPLAGGSTDTQYF.

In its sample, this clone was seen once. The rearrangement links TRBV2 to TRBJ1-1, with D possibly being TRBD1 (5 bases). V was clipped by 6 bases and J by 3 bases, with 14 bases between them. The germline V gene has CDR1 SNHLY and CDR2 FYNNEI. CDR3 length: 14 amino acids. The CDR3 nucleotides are TGTGCCAGCAGCCGGGGACTAGTGGACACTGAAGCTTTCTTT. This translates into CASSRGLVDTEAFF. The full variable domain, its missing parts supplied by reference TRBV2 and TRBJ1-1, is EPEVTQTPSHQVTQMGQEVILRCVPISNHLYFYWYRQILGQKVEFLVSFYNNEISEKSEIFDDQFSVERPDGSNFTLKIRSTKLEDSAMYFCASSRGLVDTEAFFGQGTRLTVV.

The CDR3 DNA is TGTGCCAGCAGCTATCTACAGGAGGCTGGCTACACCTTC. It encodes CASSYLQEAGYTF. This chain links TRBV4-2 with TRBJ1-2, with D perhaps matching TRBD1 (5 bases). Germline values: CDR1 LGHNA, CDR2 YNFKEQ. Trimming shortened V by 5 bases and J by 7 bases, and 14 bases separated the two germline ends. This CDR3 is built from 13 residues.

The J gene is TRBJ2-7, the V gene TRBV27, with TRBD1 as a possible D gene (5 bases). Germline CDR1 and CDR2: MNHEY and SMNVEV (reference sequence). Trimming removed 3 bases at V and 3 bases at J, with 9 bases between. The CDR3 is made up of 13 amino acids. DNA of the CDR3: TGTGCCAGCAGTTTCGCAGGACACTACGAGCAGTACTTC. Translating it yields CASSFAGHYEQYF.

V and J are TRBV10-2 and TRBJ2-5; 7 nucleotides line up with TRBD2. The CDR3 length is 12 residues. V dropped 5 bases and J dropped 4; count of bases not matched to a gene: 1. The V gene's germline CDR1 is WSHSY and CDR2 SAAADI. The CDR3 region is CASSIAGETQYF. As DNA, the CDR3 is TGCGCCAGCAGTATAGCGGGAGAGACCCAGTACTTC.